This entry features one T cell receptor beta chain sequence. No antigen is known for it. Use of 60 Vbeta and 13 Jbeta primers characterized the PCR. Produced via immunoSEQ multiplex PCR; TCRdb's table is partial and in-frame only. The data show some 170,000 clones, about three quarters seen once. The data were taken from a study of cytomegalovirus exposure and HLA in healthy donors. As for the study in general: Around 85 million unique TCRs from HLA-typed donors were held in an early data release.

This CDR3 spans 14 amino acids. With V trimmed by 1 base and J by 8 bases, 5 bases remained unmatched. CDR1 and CDR2 (germline): SEHNR, FQNEAQ (reference sequence). The study's findings and limits: In an earlier analysis, about 87% or about 30%: the productive usage of most TCR beta V segments. In a later analysis, a missense DCLRE1C variant was linked to TCR beta V- and J-gene trimming. The authors excluded some V segments, including TRBV6-2 and TRBV6-3, as indistinguishable.

This TCR was sampled from a man between 40 and 49 years old in good health and CMV-seropositive. The chain recombines TRBV7-9 with TRBJ2-4; 7 bases line up with TRBD1. What was sequenced was PBMCs. The CDR3 here is CASSLDRQGDIQYF. The CDR3 DNA reads TGTGCCAGCAGCTTAGACAGGCAGGGGGACATTCAGTACTTC.